A single sample gave rise to the 21 T cell receptor beta chains below, sequenced in a study of blood T cell repertoires in COVID-19. Sequencing used immunoSEQ multiplex PCR; TCRdb keeps in-frame clones, though not all of them. The sample has 260,000 or so clones; approximately 91% are singletons. The sequencing input was peripheral blood. The source is a man younger than 35 with active or convalescent COVID-19.

The CDR3 here is CASSGRSGLNTGELFF. The DNA for the CDR3 is TGCGCCAGCAGTGGTCGGTCGGGACTAAACACCGGGGAGCTGTTTTTT. This chain uses TRBV10-1 with TRBJ2-2; 7 nucleotides agree with TRBD2. Trimming removed 4 bases from V and 2 bases from J; junction bases left unmatched: 7. The CDR3 spans 16 residues. Germline V lookup: CDR1 WNHNN, CDR2 SYGVQD (reference sequence).

This clone was seen just once. V usage is TRBV5-1 and J usage is TRBJ2-1; the match to TRBD1 covers 8 bases. The germline V gene has CDR1 SGHRS and CDR2 YFSETQ. The CDR3 covers 15 residues. The ends lost 3 bases at V and 12 bases at J; junction bases unmatched: 14. The CDR3, as DNA: TGCGCCAGCAGCTGGGAAGGGACAGGCAGTCTCGTGCAGTTCTTC. It specifies CASSWEGTGSLVQFF.

This chain connects TRBV5-4 to TRBJ1-3; 10 nucleotides line up with TRBD1. The CDR3 runs to 16 residues. Looked up from germline, CDR1 is SGHNT and CDR2 is YYREEE (reference sequence). V gave up 2 bases and J gave up 3 bases; unmatched junction bases: 5. DNA of the CDR3: TGTGCCAGCAGCTTTGGACAGGGGGAGTATGGAAACACCATATATTTT. Translating gives CASSFGQGEYGNTIYF.

This clone came up once. The chain recombines TRBV27 with TRBJ2-2; the match to TRBD1 covers 12 bases. This CDR3 spans 17 amino acids. Trimming cost V 5 bases and J 7 bases; bases outside gene matches: 11. The V gene's germline CDR1 is MNHEY and CDR2 SMNVEV (reference sequence). CDR3 region: CASSDLRDRGLIGELFF. In nucleotides, the CDR3 is TGTGCCAGCAGTGACCTCCGGGACAGGGGGCTTATCGGGGAGCTGTTTTTT.

The rearrangement links TRBV25-1 to TRBJ1-6, with D perhaps TRBD1 (6 bases). Deletions cut 6 bases from V and 9 bases from J, with 15 bases between. CDR3 length: 14 residues. CDR1 and CDR2 (germline): MGHDK, SYGVNS. This CDR3 reads CASSPQVRGSPLHF. The CDR3 DNA follows: TGTGCCAGCAGCCCGCAAGTCAGGGGTTCACCCCTCCACTTT.

The genes are TRBV6-5 and TRBJ2-2, with D tentatively TRBD1 (5 bases). The germline V and J ends were trimmed by 2 bases and 4 bases, with 14 bases remaining between them. Germline CDR1 and CDR2: MNHEY and SVGAGI. This CDR3 is 16 amino acids long. CDR3 loop: CASSYRPVGLTGELFF. CDR3 sequence (DNA): TGTGCCAGCAGTTACCGGCCGGTGGGGCTCACCGGGGAGCTGTTTTTT.

The gene calls are TRBV7-2 and TRBJ1-5; no reliable D call. This CDR3 has 13 residues. The germline V and J ends were trimmed by 2 bases and 5 bases, with 7 bases remaining between them. Germline V gene sequence: CDR1 SGHTA, CDR2 FQGNSA. The CDR3 loop reads CASSLSNDQPQHF. Here the CDR3 DNA reads TGTGCCAGCAGCTTATCTAATGATCAGCCCCAGCATTTT.

The chain joins TRBV10-3 to TRBJ2-7; no clear D. The CDR3 consists of 13 residues. Trimming stripped 4 bases from V and 0 bases from J, with 7 bases between. CDR1 ENHRY and CDR2 SYGVKD come from the germline V gene. CDR3 sequence (DNA): TGTGCCATCAGTGCGATCAGCTCCTACGAGCAGTACTTC. This sequence encodes CAISAISSYEQYF.

The chain employs TRBV6-5 and TRBJ2-5, with D maybe TRBD1 (6 bases). The CDR3 sequence is 15 residues long. CDR1 and CDR2 (germline): MNHEY, SVGAGI. V was trimmed by 5 bases and J by 1 base, leaving 14 bases between them. The CDR3 protein is CASSRQGRIQETQYF. CDR3 DNA: TGTGCCAGCAGTCGCCAGGGGCGGATCCAAGAGACCCAGTACTTC.

The V and J genes are TRBV19 and TRBJ2-7, with D uncertain. Germline CDR1 LNHDA, CDR2 SQIVND (reference sequence). The CDR3 covers 14 residues. Trimming cost V 3 bases and J 1 base, with 10 bases left between them. The CDR3 DNA sequence: TGTGCCAGTAGTATCCCAGGCCCTTCCTACGAGCAGTACTTC. It codes for CASSIPGPSYEQYF.

J is TRBJ2-1 and V is TRBV18, with 11 bases aligning to TRBD2. Germline CDR1 and CDR2: KGHSH and LQKENI. The V segment lost 5 bases and the J segment 7 bases; nucleotides outside the gene matches: 10. This CDR3 is 16 amino acids long. CDR3 loop: CASSSIAGGPFNEQFF. CDR3 DNA: TGTGCCAGCTCATCCATAGCGGGGGGGCCGTTTAATGAGCAGTTCTTC. The full variable domain, rest sourced from reference TRBV18 and TRBJ2-1, is NAGVMQNPRHLVRRRGQEARLRCSPMKGHSHVYWYRQLPEEGLKFMVYLQKENIIDESGMPKERFSAEFPKEGPSILRIQQVVRGDSAAYFCASSSIAGGPFNEQFFGPGTRLTVL.

This sequence joins TRBV3-1 (or the pseudogene TRBV3-2) and TRBJ2-7, with 8 bases identical to TRBD1. The ends lost 1 base at V and 5 bases at J; junction bases unmatched: 7. Germline CDR1 is LGHDT and CDR2 is YNNKEL (reference sequence). The CDR3 extends over 15 amino acids. The CDR3 protein is CASSQARDRRNEQYF. The CDR3 DNA reads TGTGCCAGCAGCCAAGCCCGGGACAGGAGGAACGAGCAGTACTTC.

This chain links TRBV9 with TRBJ1-3, with D possibly being TRBD1 (5 bases). The V end was cut by 4 bases, the J end by 0 bases, with 11 bases between. CDR3 size: 15 residues. CDR1 and CDR2 (germline): SGDLS, YYNGEE. In DNA form, the CDR3 reads TGTGCCAGCAGCAAGGGACTGAGCTCTGGAAACACCATATATTTT. Translated: CASSKGLSSGNTIYF. Based on the CDR3 plus reference TRBV9 and TRBJ1-3, the full variable domain is DSGVTQTPKHLITATGQRVTLRCSPRSGDLSVYWYQQSLDQGLQFLIQYYNGEERAKGNILERFSAQQFPDLHSELNLSSLELGDSALYFCASSKGLSSGNTIYFGEGSWLTVV.

The chain carries TRBV9 and TRBJ1-1; D uncertain. CDR1 is SGDLS, CDR2 YYNGEE, per germline. The length of the CDR3 is 12 residues. Trimming pared 1 base from V and 8 bases from J, leaving 9 bases between. CDR3 nucleotides: TGTGCCAGCAGCGTAACTGAGGCCGAAGCTTTCTTT. It codes for CASSVTEAEAFF. The full variable domain, rest sourced from reference TRBV9 and TRBJ1-1, is DSGVTQTPKHLITATGQRVTLRCSPRSGDLSVYWYQQSLDQGLQFLIQYYNGEERAKGNILERFSAQQFPDLHSELNLSSLELGDSALYFCASSVTEAEAFFGQGTRLTVV.

V gene TRBV5-4 combines with J gene TRBJ2-5, with D unclear. Trimming shortened V by 1 base and J by 2 bases, and 9 bases separated the two germline ends. This CDR3 has 14 amino acids. CDR1 and CDR2 (germline): SGHNT, YYREEE (reference sequence). The CDR3 coding sequence is TGTGCCAGCAGCTTGTTATCTCTACAAGAGACCCAGTACTTC. It is translated as CASSLLSLQETQYF.

CDR3 protein: CASSAGGGDIYNEQFF. CDR3 nucleotides: TGCGCCAGCAGTGCCGGCGGGGGGGATATTTACAATGAGCAGTTCTTC. The rearrangement joins TRBV10-1 to TRBJ2-1; 9 bases are shared with TRBD2. Germline lookup yields CDR1 WNHNN and CDR2 SYGVQD (reference sequence). J was trimmed by 4 bases and V by 4 bases; bases with no gene match: 8. The CDR3 has 16 amino acids.

The chain has TRBV27 and TRBJ2-7, with TRBD2 matching over 10 bases. The V segment lost 7 bases and the J segment 0 bases; nucleotides outside the gene matches: 12. Germline CDR1 MNHEY, CDR2 SMNVEV (reference sequence). The CDR3 is 17 amino acids. The CDR3 DNA reads TGTGCCAGCACCCGTATGAGCGGGGGGGTTGTCTCCTACGAGCAGTACTTC. Its protein is CASTRMSGGVVSYEQYF.

The gene calls are TRBV5-6 and TRBJ2-7; TRBD1 aligns across 9 bases. The CDR3 length is 14 residues. V trimming: 6 bases; J trimming: 2 bases; junction bases outside the gene matches: 6. The germline V gene has CDR1 SGHDT and CDR2 YYEEEE. The CDR3 region has the DNA TGTGCCAGCATGAGGGGGACAGGGACCTACGAGCAGTACTTC. This gives the protein CASMRGTGTYEQYF.

This chain joins TRBV9 and TRBJ1-1, with D possibly TRBD1 on 6 matching bases. V lost 4 bases to trimming and J lost 2 bases, with 18 bases between them. This CDR3 region has 16 residues. Germline CDR1 and CDR2: SGDLS and YYNGEE. This CDR3 is CASSPRLTGFNTEAFF. CDR3 DNA sequence: TGTGCCAGCAGCCCCCGCCTTACAGGGTTTAACACTGAAGCTTTCTTT.

The CDR3 loop is CASSLAYNYGYTF. The CDR3 DNA is TGTGCCAGCAGTTTAGCCTATAACTATGGCTACACCTTC. The chain has TRBV12-3 or TRBV12-4 and TRBJ1-2; D unclear. This CDR3 is 13 amino acids long. V lost 0 bases and J 1 base, leaving 3 bases between the germline ends.

The rearrangement uses TRBV7-2 and TRBJ2-4; 8 nucleotides match TRBD2. The CDR3 has 17 residues. With 5 bases clipped from V and 0 bases from J, the junction kept 9 bases outside the gene matches. Germline CDR1 reads SGHTA; CDR2 reads FQGNSA. CDR3 coding DNA: TGTGCCAGCAGCCCCGTTGCGGGGGGACTAGCCAAAAACATTCAGTACTTC. It codes for CASSPVAGGLAKNIQYF. Looking up the rest from reference TRBV7-2 and TRBJ2-4 gives the full variable domain: GAGVSQSPSNKVTEKGKDVELRCDPISGHTALYWYRQSLGQGLEFLIYFQGNSAPDKSGLPSDRFSAERTGGSVSTLTIQRTQQEDSAVYLCASSPVAGGLAKNIQYFGAGTRLSVL.